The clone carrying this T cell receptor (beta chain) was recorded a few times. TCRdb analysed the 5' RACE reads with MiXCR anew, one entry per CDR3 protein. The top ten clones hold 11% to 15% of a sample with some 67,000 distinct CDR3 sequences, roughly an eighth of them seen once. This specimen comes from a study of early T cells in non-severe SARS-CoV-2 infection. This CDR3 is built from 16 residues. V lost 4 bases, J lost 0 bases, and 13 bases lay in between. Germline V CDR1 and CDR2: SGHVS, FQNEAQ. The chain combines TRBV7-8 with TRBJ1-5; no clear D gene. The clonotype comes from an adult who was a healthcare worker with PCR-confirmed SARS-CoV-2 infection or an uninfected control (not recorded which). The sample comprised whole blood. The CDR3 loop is CASSSDIQNSNQPQHF. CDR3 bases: TGTGCCAGCAGCTCCGACATACAGAATAGCAATCAGCCCCAGCATTTT.